Listed here are 16 T cell receptor beta chains from one sample, sequenced in a study of T-cell memory formation after mild COVID-19 (dated by TCRdb to about 2021). Library generation was performed with 5' RACE. The sequencer listed for this sample is Illumina NovaSeq 6000. The public sequencing data were trimmed at Q25 with fastp and processed into clonotypes with MiXCR by TCRdb, which kept only in-frame beta chains. Merged by CDR3 protein, the rows form single entries marked with the most common genes and DNA. This sample has fewer than 450,000 distinct CDR3 sequences in its table, and roughly 26% of those were observed once. Around 9% of the sample is held by the ten biggest clonotypes. Sequenced sample: PBMCs or a T cell subset sorted from them (not recorded which). These TCRs come from an adult woman who had mild COVID-19 (a few samples of this study predate the infection). The sample titles of this study are shuffled in the database, so cell type and time point are left out; the donor was told from shared clones.

The CDR3 is CASSLDRLSSYEQYF. The CDR3 coding sequence is TGTGCCAGCAGCTTGGACAGGTTGAGCTCCTACGAGCAGTACTTC. V gene TRBV5-5 combines with J gene TRBJ2-7; possibly TRBD1 for D (5 bases). Germline assignment: CDR1 SGHKS and CDR2 YYEKEE (reference sequence). CDR3 length: 15 amino acids. The germline V and J ends were trimmed by 0 bases and 0 bases, with 10 bases remaining between them.

In its sample, this clonotype was seen a few times. The chain recombines TRBV27 with TRBJ2-7, with D unclear. In germline, CDR1 is MNHEY, CDR2 SMNVEV (reference sequence). The ends were cut back, 3 bases at V and 4 bases at J, with 13 bases in the middle. The CDR3 extends over 14 amino acids. This CDR3 is CASSLVGPRYEQYF. In DNA form, the CDR3 reads TGTGCCAGCAGTTTGGTAGGTCCGCGTTACGAGCAGTACTTC.

There are a few counts of this clonotype. The V call is TRBV11-3, the J call TRBJ2-5, with D hard to call. Trimming removed 4 bases from V and 0 bases from J, with 9 bases in between. CDR1 and CDR2 from the germline V gene are SGHNT and YENEEA. The CDR3 extends over 14 amino acids. This CDR3 reads CASSSRKNQETQYF. Written as DNA, the CDR3 is TGTGCCAGCAGCTCACGGAAAAACCAAGAGACCCAGTACTTC. Drawing the rest from reference TRBV11-3 and TRBJ2-5, the complete variable domain is EAGVVQSPRYKIIEKKQPVAFWCNPISGHNTLYWYLQNLGQGPELLIRYENEEAVDDSQLPKDRFSAERLKGVDSTLKIQPAELGDSAVYLCASSSRKNQETQYFGPGTRLLVL.

The V and J genes are TRBV27 and TRBJ1-1; D is ambiguous. The V gene's germline CDR1 is MNHEY and CDR2 SMNVEV (reference sequence). The CDR3 extends over 13 amino acids. With 3 bases removed from V and 1 base from J, the gap between germline ends came to 6 bases. The DNA of the CDR3 is TGTGCCAGCAGTTTTACAACGAACACTGAAGCTTTCTTT. Its translation is CASSFTTNTEAFF.

This clonotype was observed a few times. The chain has TRBV4-1 and TRBJ2-1, with 13 bases matching TRBD2. Germline CDR1 and CDR2: MGHRA and YSYEKL. CDR3 length: 15 amino acids. V shed 4 bases, J shed 8 bases, and the junction held 5 bases outside the gene matches. The CDR3 loop is CASSLLAGGHYEQFF. DNA of the CDR3: TGCGCCAGCAGCCTACTAGCGGGGGGGCACTATGAGCAGTTCTTC.

The V call is TRBV18, the J call TRBJ1-4; D may be TRBD1 (5 bases). Per germline, CDR1 KGHSH and CDR2 LQKENI. CDR3 length equals 15 residues. Trimming shortened V by 0 bases and J by 3 bases, and 8 bases separated the two germline ends. Here the CDR3 reads CASSPPGASNEKLFF. The CDR3, as DNA: TGTGCCAGCTCACCACCAGGGGCGTCTAATGAAAAACTGTTTTTT.

V usage is TRBV27 and J usage is TRBJ1-1, with TRBD1 identical over 10 bases. The germline CDR1 and CDR2 sequences are MNHEY and SMNVEV (reference sequence). The V gene end was trimmed by 4 bases and the J gene end by 5 bases; junction bases not matched to a gene: 7. The CDR3 consists of 15 residues. CDR3 residues: CASSSRQGAGTEAFF. The CDR3 nucleotides read TGTGCCAGCAGTTCAAGACAGGGGGCAGGAACTGAAGCTTTCTTT.

The chain couples TRBV12-3 or TRBV12-4 to TRBJ1-3, with 8 bases identical to TRBD1. CDR3 length equals 17 residues. The J segment lost 0 bases and the V segment lost 3 bases, leaving 7 bases of the junction unmatched. In DNA, the CDR3 is TGTGCCAGCAGTTTTAAGGGACAGGTTAGCTCTGGAAACACCATATATTTT. It specifies CASSFKGQVSSGNTIYF.

In regard to this clonotype: The junction does not match germline at one end; this may be a read error. The genes are TRBV4-1 and TRBJ1-2; a weak D match, TRBD1 (6 bases). This CDR3 is 13 amino acids long. Germline CDR1 reads MGHRA; CDR2 reads YSYEKL. The CDR3 protein is CASSRGAQGGAFF. CDR3 DNA sequence: TGCGCCAGCAGCCGCGGTGCCCAAGGGGGAGCTTTCTTC.

The genes are TRBV5-1 and TRBJ2-7; TRBD2 matches at 9 bases. CDR1 and CDR2 from the germline V gene are SGHRS and YFSETQ. The CDR3 has 15 residues. With V trimmed by 0 bases and J by 3 bases, 4 bases remained unmatched. The CDR3 coding sequence is TGCGCCAGCAGCTTGGCGTCTAGCGGGAACTACGAGCAGTACTTC. Translation gives CASSLASSGNYEQYF.

CDR3 DNA sequence: TGCGCCAGCAGCCCGACAGGGCGGGCTTCCTACGAGCAGTACTTC. Protein sequence: CASSPTGRASYEQYF. This chain links TRBV5-1 with TRBJ2-7, with TRBD1 matching over 7 bases. Germline trimming cut 4 bases from V and 1 base from J; bases unmatched to any gene: 8. Germline CDR1 and CDR2: SGHRS and YFSETQ. The CDR3 length is 15 residues.

CDR3 residues: CATSVGEGLSYEQYF. The CDR3 DNA reads as TGTGCCACCAGTGTGGGTGAGGGACTCTCCTACGAGCAGTACTTC. The chain joins TRBV24-1 to TRBJ2-7; possibly TRBD2 for D (6 bases). The CDR3 loop spans 15 amino acids. The V gene lost 5 bases and the J gene lost 0 bases, with 13 bases spanning the gap. In germline, CDR1 is KGHDR, CDR2 SFDVKD.

The V and J genes are TRBV7-9 and TRBJ2-4; possible D gene TRBD2, 5 bases. V lost 4 bases to trimming and J lost 7 bases, with 20 bases between them. The CDR3 is made up of 16 amino acids. Germline lookup yields CDR1 SEHNR and CDR2 FQNEAQ (reference sequence). CDR3 protein: CASSSTLGRSFNIQYF. CDR3 in DNA: TGTGCCAGCAGCTCGACACTAGGGCGGAGCTTTAACATTCAGTACTTC.

This clonotype occurred a few times. The rearrangement joins TRBV12-3 or TRBV12-4 to TRBJ2-7, with 9 bases identical to TRBD2. V lost 1 base to trimming and J lost 3 bases; unmatched junction nucleotides: 4. The CDR3 covers 15 residues. The CDR3 nucleotides are TGTGCCAGCAGTTTAGAGCTAGCGGGGATCTACGAGCAGTACTTC. It translates to CASSLELAGIYEQYF.

This clonotype has a count of ten or more. The chain links TRBV12-3 or TRBV12-4 to TRBJ1-4; D gene ambiguous. This CDR3 comprises 11 residues. The germline V and J ends were trimmed by 8 bases and 8 bases, with 9 bases remaining between them. CDR3 in amino acids: CASGLREKLFF. Here the CDR3 DNA reads TGTGCCAGCGGGCTTCGGGAAAAACTGTTTTTT.

This clonotype appeared a few times. The genes are TRBV3-1 and TRBJ2-7, with 7 bases matching TRBD1. The length of the CDR3 is 15 residues. The germline V gene encodes CDR1 LGHDT and CDR2 YNNKEL (reference sequence). Trimming at V came to 3 bases and at J to 0 bases, leaving 5 bases not matched to a gene. CDR3 coding DNA: TGTGCCAGCAGCCATATGGGACAGCACTCCTACGAGCAGTACTTC. Amino acid sequence: CASSHMGQHSYEQYF.